This T cell receptor (beta chain) was documented in a study of metastatic and nonmetastatic thyroid tumors. Study as a whole: Comparison of repertoires was carried out across blood and tumor or nodule tissue from malignant and benign thyroid patients. Study findings and constraints: For both blood and tumor, malignant thyroid tumors reportedly showed significantly higher TCR beta diversity than benign nodules did.

Per the authors' pipeline: It was from CDR3 differences across clinicopathological groups that a distant-metastasis classifier for papillary thyroid cancer was built. TCRdb re-called clones from the PCR reads using MiXCR. TCRdb's processing, not the study's, gives the V and J calls here. The table has roughly 63,000 clones, 16% seen once. A word on this clone: Its antigen is unknown.

Ahead of thyroid surgery, no patient had received treatment of any kind. The CDR3 runs 15 residues. Per the germline V gene, CDR1 is MDHEN and CDR2 is SYDVKM. V lost 8 bases to trimming and J lost 8 bases, with 24 bases between them. The rearrangement uses TRBV28 and TRBJ1-2; D gene uncertain. The sequenced sample was blood. The clonotype originates from a male donor with papillary thyroid cancer or a benign thyroid nodule (not recorded which). Some clones in this sample may be carry-over from other donors' samples. CDR3 sequence: CASRLCGGNYAGYTF. For the CDR3, the DNA is TGTGCCAGCCGACTCTGCGGTGGGAACTATGCGGGCTACACCTTC.